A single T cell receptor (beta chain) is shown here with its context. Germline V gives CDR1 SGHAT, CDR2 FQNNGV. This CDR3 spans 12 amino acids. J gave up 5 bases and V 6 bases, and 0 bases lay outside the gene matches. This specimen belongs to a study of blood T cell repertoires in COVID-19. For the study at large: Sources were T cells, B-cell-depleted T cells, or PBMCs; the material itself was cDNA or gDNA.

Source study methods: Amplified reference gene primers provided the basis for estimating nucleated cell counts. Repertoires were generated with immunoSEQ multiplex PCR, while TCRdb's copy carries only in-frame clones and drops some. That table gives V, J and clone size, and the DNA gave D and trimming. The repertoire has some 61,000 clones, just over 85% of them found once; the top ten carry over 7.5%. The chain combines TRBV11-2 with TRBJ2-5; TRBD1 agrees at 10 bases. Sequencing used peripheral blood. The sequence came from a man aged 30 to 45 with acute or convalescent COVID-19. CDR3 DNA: TGTGCCAGCAGGGGACAGGGGGAGACCCAGTACTTC. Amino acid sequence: CASRGQGETQYF.